This T cell receptor (beta chain) was recorded in a study of T cell repertoires and leukemia-associated antigens. In the study overall: Each sample gave roughly 3 to 5.5 million effective reads. The study's findings and limits: The four groups had similar numbers of Vbeta, Jbeta genes and CDR3s. Specificity and function of the expanded clones need further investigation.

CDR3 length: 15 residues. The V end was cut by 1 base, the J end by 3 bases, with 11 bases between. Per germline, CDR1 SGHKS and CDR2 YYEKEE (reference sequence). Without fetal bovine serum, CD3+ T cells were rested overnight. This clonotype was seen only a few times. The antigen is unknown. TCRdb reprocessed the 5' RACE reads via MiXCR and lists one record per CDR3 protein. The table lists 10,000 to 15,000 distinct CDR3 sequences, about two fifths of them singletons. The chain uses TRBV5-5 and TRBJ2-1; D is possibly TRBD2 (6 bases). Sequencing was carried out using CD3+ T cells sorted from blood and cultured. This clonotype was obtained from a female donor in good health. CDR3 DNA: TGTGCCAGCAGCTTGTCGGGACTTGTCTACAATGAGCAGTTCTTC. The encoded protein is CASSLSGLVYNEQFF.